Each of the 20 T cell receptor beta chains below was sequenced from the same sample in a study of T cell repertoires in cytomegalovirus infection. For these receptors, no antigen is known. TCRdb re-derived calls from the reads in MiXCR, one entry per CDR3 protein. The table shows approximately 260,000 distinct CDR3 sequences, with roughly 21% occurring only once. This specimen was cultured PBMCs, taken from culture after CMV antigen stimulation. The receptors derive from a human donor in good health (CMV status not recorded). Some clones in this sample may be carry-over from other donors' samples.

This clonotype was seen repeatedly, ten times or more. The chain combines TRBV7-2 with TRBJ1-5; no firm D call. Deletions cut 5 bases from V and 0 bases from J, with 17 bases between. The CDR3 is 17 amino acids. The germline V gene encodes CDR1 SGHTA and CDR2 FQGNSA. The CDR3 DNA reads TGTGCCAGCAGCCTCACCGGCAGTTCGGATAGCAATCAGCCCCAGCATTTT. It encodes CASSLTGSSDSNQPQHF.

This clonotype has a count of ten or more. The CDR3 sequence: CASSVEDSGNTIYF. For the CDR3, the DNA is TGTGCCAGCAGCGTAGAAGACTCTGGAAACACCATATATTTT. V usage is TRBV9 and J usage is TRBJ1-3; D remains ambiguous. This CDR3 is 14 amino acids long. Trimming cost V 0 bases and J 0 bases, with 4 bases left between them. CDR1 is SGDLS, CDR2 YYNGEE, per germline.

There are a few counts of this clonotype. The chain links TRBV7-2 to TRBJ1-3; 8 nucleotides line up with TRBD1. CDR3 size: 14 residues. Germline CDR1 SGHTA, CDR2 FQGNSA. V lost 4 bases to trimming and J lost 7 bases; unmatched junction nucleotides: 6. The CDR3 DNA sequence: TGTGCCAGCAGCTATGGACAGGGTCTTAACACCATATATTTT. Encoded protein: CASSYGQGLNTIYF. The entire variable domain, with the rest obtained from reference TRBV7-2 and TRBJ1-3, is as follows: GAGVSQSPSNKVTEKGKDVELRCDPISGHTALYWYRQSLGQGLEFLIYFQGNSAPDKSGLPSDRFSAERTGGSVSTLTIQRTQQEDSAVYLCASSYGQGLNTIYFGEGSWLTVV.

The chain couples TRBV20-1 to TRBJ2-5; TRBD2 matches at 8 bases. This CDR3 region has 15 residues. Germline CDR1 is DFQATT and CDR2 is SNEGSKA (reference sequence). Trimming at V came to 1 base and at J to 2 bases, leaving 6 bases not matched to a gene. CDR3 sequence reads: CSARGIAGWQETQYF. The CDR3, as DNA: TGCAGTGCTAGAGGCATAGCGGGATGGCAAGAGACCCAGTACTTC.

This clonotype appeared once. The CDR3 DNA sequence: TGTGCCACCAGCAACGGTGCGGTGCTTGAAGCTTTCTTT. It codes for CATSNGAVLEAFF. This chain links TRBV15 with TRBJ1-1; D gene unclear. Between the trimmed V and J ends, which lost 4 bases and 7 bases, there was a span of 13 bases. The CDR3 runs 13 residues. The germline CDR1 and CDR2 sequences are LNHNV and YYDKDF (reference sequence).

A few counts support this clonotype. The CDR3 here is CASSQETGSGYEQYF. The CDR3, as DNA: TGCGCCAGCAGCCAAGAGACGGGGAGCGGCTACGAGCAGTACTTC. The J gene is TRBJ2-7, the V gene TRBV4-1, with TRBD2 as a possible D gene (5 bases). There are 15 residues in the CDR3. The V end lost 0 bases, the J end lost 3 bases, and 12 bases lay between the germline ends. Germline lookup yields CDR1 MGHRA and CDR2 YSYEKL.

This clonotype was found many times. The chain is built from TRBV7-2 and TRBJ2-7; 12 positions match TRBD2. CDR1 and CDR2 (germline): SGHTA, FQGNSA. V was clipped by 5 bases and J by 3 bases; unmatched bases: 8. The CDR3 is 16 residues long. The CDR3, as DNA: TGTGCCAGCAGCCTAGGTCTAGCGGGAGGGCTCTACGAGCAGTACTTC. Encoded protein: CASSLGLAGGLYEQYF.

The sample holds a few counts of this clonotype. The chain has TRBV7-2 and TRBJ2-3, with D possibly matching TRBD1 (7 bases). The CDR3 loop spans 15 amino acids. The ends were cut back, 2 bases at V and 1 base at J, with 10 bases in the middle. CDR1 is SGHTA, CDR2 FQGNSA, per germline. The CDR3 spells CASSLQGGGTDTQYF. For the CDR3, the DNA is TGTGCCAGCAGCTTACAGGGGGGTGGCACAGATACGCAGTATTTT.

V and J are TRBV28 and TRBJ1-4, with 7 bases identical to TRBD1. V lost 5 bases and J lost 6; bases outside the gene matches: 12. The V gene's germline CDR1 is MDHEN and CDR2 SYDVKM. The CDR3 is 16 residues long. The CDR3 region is CASSPPRQGSYEKLFF. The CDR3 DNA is TGTGCCAGCAGTCCCCCCAGACAGGGTAGCTATGAAAAACTGTTTTTT. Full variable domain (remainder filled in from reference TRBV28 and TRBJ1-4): DVKVTQSSRYLVKRTGEKVFLECVQDMDHENMFWYRQDPGLGLRLIYFSYDVKMKEKGDIPEGYSVSREKKERFSLILESASTNQTSMYLCASSPPRQGSYEKLFFGSGTQLSVL.

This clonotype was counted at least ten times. In nucleotides, the CDR3 is TGTGCCAGCAGCTCGGGACAGGGGGTTGAAGCTTTCTTT. Translation: CASSSGQGVEAFF. The J gene is TRBJ1-1, the V gene TRBV7-8; 11 nucleotides align to TRBD1. CDR3 length equals 13 residues. The V segment lost 4 bases and the J segment 7 bases; nucleotides outside the gene matches: 2. Germline V lookup: CDR1 SGHVS, CDR2 FQNEAQ.

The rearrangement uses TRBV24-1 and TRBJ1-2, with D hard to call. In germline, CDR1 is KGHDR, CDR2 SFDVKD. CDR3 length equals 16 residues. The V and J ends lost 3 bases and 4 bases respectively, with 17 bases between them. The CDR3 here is CATSDLASPGIYGYTF. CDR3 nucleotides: TGTGCCACCAGTGATCTGGCTTCCCCGGGGATCTATGGCTACACCTTC.

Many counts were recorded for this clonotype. The CDR3 region is CSARDTGPQPQHF. The CDR3, as DNA: TGCAGTGCTAGAGATACGGGGCCTCAGCCCCAGCATTTT. The chain carries TRBV20-1 and TRBJ1-5; D possibly corresponds to TRBD1 (5 bases). V was pared by 0 bases and J by 6 bases, with 9 bases between. There are 13 residues in the CDR3. Germline-derived CDR1 and CDR2 are DFQATT and SNEGSKA (reference sequence).

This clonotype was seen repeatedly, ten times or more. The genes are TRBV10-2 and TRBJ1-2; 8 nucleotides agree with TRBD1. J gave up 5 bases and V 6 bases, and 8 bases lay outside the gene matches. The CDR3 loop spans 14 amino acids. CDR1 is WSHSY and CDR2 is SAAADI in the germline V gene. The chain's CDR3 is CASSELRGHYGYTF. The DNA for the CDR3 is TGCGCCAGCAGCGAACTCAGGGGGCATTATGGCTACACCTTC.

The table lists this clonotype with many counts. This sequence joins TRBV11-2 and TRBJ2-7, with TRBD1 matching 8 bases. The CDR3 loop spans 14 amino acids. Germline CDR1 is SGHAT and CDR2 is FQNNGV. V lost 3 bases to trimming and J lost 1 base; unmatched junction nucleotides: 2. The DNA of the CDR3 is TGTGCCAGCAGCTTTGGGACAGGTTCCTACGAGCAGTACGTC. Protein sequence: CASSFGTGSYEQYV.

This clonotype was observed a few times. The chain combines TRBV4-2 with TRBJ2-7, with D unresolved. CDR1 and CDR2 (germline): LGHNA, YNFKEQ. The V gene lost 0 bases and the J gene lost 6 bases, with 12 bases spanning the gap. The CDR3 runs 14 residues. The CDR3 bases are TGTGCCAGCAGCCAAGAGATAAGCCGGGCCGAGCAGTACTTC. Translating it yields CASSQEISRAEQYF.

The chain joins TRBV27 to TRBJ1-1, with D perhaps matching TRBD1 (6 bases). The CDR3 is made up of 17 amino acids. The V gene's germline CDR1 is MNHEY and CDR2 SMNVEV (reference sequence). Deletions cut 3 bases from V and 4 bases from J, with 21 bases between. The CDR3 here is CASSFQRPRGLGTEAFF. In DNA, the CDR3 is TGTGCCAGCAGTTTCCAACGCCCCCGGGGGCTGGGCACTGAAGCTTTCTTT.

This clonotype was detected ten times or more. The CDR3 loop reads CASSPGGLAGARETQYF. CDR3 DNA: TGTGCCAGCAGCCCCGGAGGACTAGCGGGAGCCCGGGAGACCCAGTACTTC. V is TRBV7-2 and J is TRBJ2-5; 13 nucleotides line up with TRBD2. This CDR3 contains 17 residues. Germline loops: CDR1 SGHTA, CDR2 FQGNSA. V lost 5 bases and J lost 5; bases outside the gene matches: 11.

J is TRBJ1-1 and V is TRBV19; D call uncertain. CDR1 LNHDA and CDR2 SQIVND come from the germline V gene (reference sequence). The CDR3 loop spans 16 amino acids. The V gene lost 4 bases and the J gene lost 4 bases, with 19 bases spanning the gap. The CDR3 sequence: CASSSILIVTGTEAFF. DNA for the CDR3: TGTGCCAGTAGTAGTATACTGATTGTAACGGGCACTGAAGCTTTCTTT. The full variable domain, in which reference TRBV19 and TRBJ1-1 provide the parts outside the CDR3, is DGGITQSPKYLFRKEGQNVTLSCEQNLNHDAMYWYRQDPGQGLRLIYYSQIVNDFQKGDIAEGYSVSREKKESFPLTVTSAQKNPTAFYLCASSSILIVTGTEAFFGQGTRLTVV.

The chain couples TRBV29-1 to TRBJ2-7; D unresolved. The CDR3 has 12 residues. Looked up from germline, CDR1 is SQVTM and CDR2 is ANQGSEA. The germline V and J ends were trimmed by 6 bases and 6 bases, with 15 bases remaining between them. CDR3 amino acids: CSVQGLVGEQYF. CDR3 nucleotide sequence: TGCAGCGTACAAGGGCTAGTGGGCGAGCAGTACTTC.

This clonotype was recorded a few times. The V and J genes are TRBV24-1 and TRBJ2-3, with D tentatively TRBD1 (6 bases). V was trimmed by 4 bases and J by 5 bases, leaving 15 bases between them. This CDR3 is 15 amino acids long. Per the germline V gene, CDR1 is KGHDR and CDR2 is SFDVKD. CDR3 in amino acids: CATSDRTAGGDTQYF. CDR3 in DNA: TGTGCCACCAGTGACCGGACAGCAGGAGGAGATACGCAGTATTTT.